These 23 T cell receptor beta chains were all obtained from the same sample, sequenced in a study of tumor-infiltrating lymphocytes in localized non-small cell lung cancer. Profiling relied on immunoSEQ multiplex PCR, and the TCRdb table lists in-frame clones only, not all of them. Of 23,000 or so clones listed, approximately 59% are singletons. The sequencing input was lung tumor tissue. The origin of the receptors is a human donor with non-small cell lung cancer.

The V call is TRBV6-1, the J call TRBJ2-1, with a weak D call TRBD2 (5 bases). V lost 6 bases to trimming and J lost 0 bases, with 9 bases between them. The CDR3 sequence is 14 residues long. Looked up from germline, CDR1 is MNHNS and CDR2 is SASEGT. The CDR3 DNA follows: TGTGCCAGCAGGGAGGTGAGCTCCTACAATGAGCAGTTCTTC. It yields the protein CASREVSSYNEQFF.

The chain couples TRBV7-6 to TRBJ2-1; no clear D. CDR3 length equals 13 residues. The V end was cut by 2 bases, the J end by 5 bases, with 7 bases between. CDR1 SGHVS and CDR2 FNYEAQ come from the germline V gene. CDR3 residues: CASSLFTNNEQFF. The CDR3 region has the DNA TGTGCCAGCAGCTTATTTACTAACAATGAGCAGTTCTTC. The variable domain in full, completed from reference TRBV7-6 and TRBJ2-1, reads GAGVSQSPRYKVTKRGQDVALRCDPISGHVSLYWYRQALGQGPEFLTYFNYEAQQDKSGLPNDRFSAERPEGSISTLTIQRTEQRDSAMYRCASSLFTNNEQFFGPGTRLTVL.

The chain has TRBV30 and TRBJ1-2; D remains ambiguous. Germline assignment: CDR1 GTSNPN and CDR2 SVGIG (reference sequence). V gave up 3 bases and J gave up 5 bases, with 13 bases separating them. The CDR3 has 13 amino acids. CDR3 protein: CAWRQRSGYGYTF. The CDR3 nucleotides read TGTGCCTGGAGACAGAGGAGTGGGTATGGCTACACCTTC.

This clone was found once. The chain carries TRBV19 and TRBJ2-2; TRBD2 is a possible D gene (6 bases). Trimming shortened V by 5 bases and J by 8 bases, and 18 bases separated the two germline ends. This CDR3 comprises 15 residues. Germline V lookup: CDR1 LNHDA, CDR2 SQIVND (reference sequence). Here the CDR3 DNA reads TGTGCCAGTAGTGGACCGGGACTCATTATGGGGGAGCTGTTTTTT. As protein: CASSGPGLIMGELFF. The whole variable domain, remainder taken from reference TRBV19 and TRBJ2-2, is DGGITQSPKYLFRKEGQNVTLSCEQNLNHDAMYWYRQDPGQGLRLIYYSQIVNDFQKGDIAEGYSVSREKKESFPLTVTSAQKNPTAFYLCASSGPGLIMGELFFGEGSRLTVL.

This clone was detected a few times. This chain connects TRBV5-1 to TRBJ2-2; D gene uncertain. The V end lost 2 bases, the J end lost 6 bases, and 8 bases lay between the germline ends. The CDR3 consists of 13 residues. The germline V gene has CDR1 SGHRS and CDR2 YFSETQ. The CDR3 DNA reads TGCGCCAGCAGCTTTGATGGGCCCGGGGAGCTGTTTTTT. It codes for CASSFDGPGELFF. The variable domain in full, with the rest retrieved from reference TRBV5-1 and TRBJ2-2, is KAGVTQTPRYLIKTRGQQVTLSCSPISGHRSVSWYQQTPGQGLQFLFEYFSETQRNKGNFPGRFSGRQFSNSRSEMNVSTLELGDSALYLCASSFDGPGELFFGEGSRLTVL.

The chain carries TRBV11-2 and TRBJ1-2; weak D call: TRBD1 (5 bases). The germline CDR1 and CDR2 sequences are SGHAT and FQNNGV. The CDR3 totals 14 residues. With 5 bases removed from V and 1 base from J, the gap between germline ends came to 11 bases. The CDR3 DNA sequence: TGTGCCAGCAGCCTACTCAGGGATAACTATGGCTACACCTTC. Translation: CASSLLRDNYGYTF.

This clone was recorded a few times. This chain connects TRBV5-1 to TRBJ1-1; possibly TRBD1 for D (5 bases). Germline CDR1 SGHRS, CDR2 YFSETQ. V lost 0 bases and J 0 bases, leaving 12 bases between the germline ends. This CDR3 has 16 amino acids. CDR3 coding DNA: TGCGCCAGCAGCTTGGCGCGGGGACTGATGAACACTGAAGCTTTCTTT. Amino acid sequence: CASSLARGLMNTEAFF.

The chain couples TRBV14 to TRBJ2-7, with unresolved D. V was trimmed by 1 base and J by 4 bases, leaving 2 bases between them. Germline values: CDR1 SGHDN, CDR2 FVKESK. This CDR3 spans 11 amino acids. CDR3 loop: CASSQAYEQYF. The DNA for the CDR3 is TGTGCCAGCAGCCAAGCATACGAGCAGTACTTC.

The chain employs TRBV6-1 and TRBJ1-5, with 9 nucleotides matching TRBD1. CDR3 length equals 13 residues. Trimming at V came to 6 bases and at J to 6 bases, leaving 3 bases not matched to a gene. The germline CDR1 and CDR2 sequences are MNHNS and SASEGT. CDR3 loop: CASRTGGRQPQHF. In DNA form, the CDR3 reads TGTGCCAGCAGGACAGGGGGGCGTCAGCCCCAGCATTTT.

The chain combines TRBV4-1 with TRBJ1-1; weak D call: TRBD1 (5 bases). This CDR3 is built from 15 residues. Germline V gene data show CDR1 as MGHRA and CDR2 as YSYEKL. Trimming pared 4 bases from V and 2 bases from J, leaving 14 bases between. CDR3: CASSLGLDSNTEAFF. The CDR3 DNA reads TGCGCCAGCAGCCTAGGCCTCGACAGTAACACTGAAGCTTTCTTT.

This clone was counted only a few times. V gene TRBV11-1 combines with J gene TRBJ2-5; TRBD1 might be the D (6 bases). This CDR3 region has 14 residues. V lost 5 bases and J 6 bases, leaving 16 bases between the germline ends. The V gene's germline CDR1 is SGHAT and CDR2 FQDESV (reference sequence). CDR3 nucleotide sequence: TGTGCCAGCAGCCCTACTACCCAGGGGCAGACCCAGTACTTC. Its protein is CASSPTTQGQTQYF.

This chain links TRBV30 with TRBJ1-2; no definite D call. Germline loops: CDR1 GTSNPN, CDR2 SVGIG (reference sequence). CDR3 length: 14 residues. V gave up 0 bases and J gave up 6 bases, with 14 bases separating them. CDR3 sequence: CAWSVRGLAHGYTF. CDR3 DNA sequence: TGTGCCTGGAGTGTACGTGGCCTAGCCCATGGCTACACCTTC.

V gene TRBV27 combines with J gene TRBJ2-1, with 8 bases aligning to TRBD1. The germline CDR1 and CDR2 sequences are MNHEY and SMNVEV (reference sequence). V trimming: 5 bases; J trimming: 12 bases; junction bases outside the gene matches: 15. CDR3 length: 15 amino acids. CDR3 DNA sequence: TGTGCCAGCAGTCCCAGGGACAGGTTTTCGTTAGGGCAGTTCTTC. Its protein is CASSPRDRFSLGQFF.

This chain links TRBV30 with TRBJ1-2; 9 nucleotides match TRBD1. The CDR3 runs to 14 residues. Germline V CDR1 and CDR2: GTSNPN, SVGIG (reference sequence). V gave up 3 bases and J gave up 7 bases; unmatched junction bases: 9. The CDR3 DNA reads TGTGCCTGGAGGTCCACAGGGGGCTGGTCTGGCTACACCTTC. Residues: CAWRSTGGWSGYTF.

The gene calls are TRBV18 and TRBJ1-2, with D possibly TRBD1 on 5 matching bases. V gave up 0 bases and J gave up 2 bases, with 10 bases separating them. CDR3 size: 15 residues. Germline CDR1 and CDR2: KGHSH and LQKENI. CDR3 region: CASSPPAGTNYGYTF. The DNA of the CDR3 is TGTGCCAGCTCACCACCGGCAGGGACGAACTATGGCTACACCTTC.

The rearrangement links TRBV2 to TRBJ1-4; D remains unclear. The CDR3 spans 14 residues. CDR1 is SNHLY and CDR2 is FYNNEI in the germline V gene. V lost 3 bases to trimming and J lost 8 bases, with 13 bases between them. CDR3 loop: CASSESGVSEKLFF. CDR3 sequence (DNA): TGTGCCAGCAGTGAGTCCGGGGTGAGCGAAAAACTGTTTTTT.

V usage is TRBV5-4 and J usage is TRBJ2-3; possible D gene TRBD2, 6 bases. There are 14 residues in the CDR3. Trimming left V 4 bases short and J 3 bases short, with 12 bases between. Germline V lookup: CDR1 SGHNT, CDR2 YYREEE (reference sequence). The CDR3 loop is CASSRRDWTDTQYF. The CDR3 DNA reads TGTGCCAGCAGCCGGAGGGATTGGACAGATACGCAGTATTTT.

By share of the sample, this clone is medium-sized. The chain uses TRBV30 and TRBJ1-1, with TRBD1 identical over 8 bases. The ends lost 5 bases at V and 0 bases at J; junction bases unmatched: 5. The CDR3 totals 14 residues. Germline V gene data show CDR1 as GTSNPN and CDR2 as SVGIG (reference sequence). The CDR3 sequence is CAWDRGLLNTEAFF. CDR3 coding DNA: TGTGCCTGGGACAGGGGCCTACTGAACACTGAAGCTTTCTTT.

The V gene is TRBV19, the J gene TRBJ2-6; D is unclear. The length of the CDR3 is 13 residues. Germline V gene lookup returns CDR1 LNHDA and CDR2 SQIVND (reference sequence). Trimming took off 5 bases at V and 4 bases at J, with 6 bases between the two ends. DNA for the CDR3: TGTGCCAGTAGTGGGTTCGGGGCCAACGTCCTGACTTTC. This translates into CASSGFGANVLTF.

The chain has TRBV7-8 and TRBJ2-7; the D is unclear. The CDR3 covers 15 residues. Germline CDR1 SGHVS, CDR2 FQNEAQ. Trimming pared 4 bases from V and 1 base from J, leaving 14 bases between. The CDR3 region is CASSSLVGFSYEQYF. CDR3 nucleotide sequence: TGTGCCAGCAGCTCCTTGGTGGGCTTTTCCTACGAGCAGTACTTC. Looking up the rest from reference TRBV7-8 and TRBJ2-7 gives the full variable domain: GAGVSQSPRYKVAKRGQDVALRCDPISGHVSLFWYQQALGQGPEFLTYFQNEAQLDKSGLPSDRFFAERPEGSVSTLKIQRTQQEDSAVYLCASSSLVGFSYEQYFGPGTRLTVT.

This clone was picked up one time. V and J are TRBV5-5 and TRBJ2-7; 7 nucleotides match TRBD1. The germline gives CDR1 SGHKS, CDR2 YYEKEE (reference sequence). The J segment lost 3 bases and the V segment lost 2 bases, leaving 8 bases of the junction unmatched. This CDR3 has 15 amino acids. The chain's CDR3 is CASSFPGTASYEQYF. CDR3 in DNA: TGTGCCAGCAGCTTTCCCGGGACAGCCAGCTACGAGCAGTACTTC.

By its share, this clone is medium-sized. This chain uses TRBV7-8 with TRBJ1-4; the D is unclear. Trimming took 3 bases from V and 7 from J, leaving 12 bases between them. The germline V gene has CDR1 SGHVS and CDR2 FQNEAQ. The CDR3 extends over 14 amino acids. The CDR3 here is CASSLNALAEKLFF. In nucleotides, the CDR3 is TGTGCCAGCAGCTTGAACGCCCTGGCTGAAAAACTGTTTTTT. Using reference TRBV7-8 and TRBJ1-4 for the parts outside the CDR3, the full variable domain is GAGVSQSPRYKVAKRGQDVALRCDPISGHVSLFWYQQALGQGPEFLTYFQNEAQLDKSGLPSDRFFAERPEGSVSTLKIQRTQQEDSAVYLCASSLNALAEKLFFGSGTQLSVL.

The J gene is TRBJ2-3, the V gene TRBV11-3, with D perhaps TRBD2 (5 bases). Trimming removed 1 base at V and 8 bases at J, with 13 bases between. The germline CDR1 and CDR2 sequences are SGHNT and YENEEA. This CDR3 has 14 residues. This CDR3 is CASSLGRGSGTQYF. The CDR3 DNA follows: TGTGCCAGCAGCTTAGGCCGGGGTTCGGGTACGCAGTATTTT.